This TCR beta chain was documented in a study of T cell responses to AZD1222 COVID-19 vaccine. Worth noting for this clone: The antigen remains unidentified.

Produced via immunoSEQ multiplex PCR; TCRdb's table is partial and in-frame only. The sample includes fewer than 300,000 clones, roughly 93% seen only once; the top ten take 0.55%. Whole-study findings and limits: Baseline testing showed seropositivity in only 6 or 7 AZD1222 recipients.

The germline CDR1 and CDR2 sequences are MNHNS and SASEGT. The CDR3 runs 15 residues. Trimming shortened V by 1 base and J by 2 bases, and 12 bases separated the two germline ends. The V and J genes are TRBV6-1 and TRBJ2-7; D is possibly TRBD1 (6 bases). The TCR originated in an adult in good health. The specimen comprised peripheral blood, sampled on day 0 of AZD1222 vaccination. CDR3 protein: CASSEGGTPTYEQYF. The CDR3 nucleotides are TGTGCCAGCAGTGAAGGTGGGACACCTACCTACGAGCAGTACTTC.